Presented here are 27 T cell receptor beta chains from one specimen sequenced in a study of T cell changes during pregnancy in multiple sclerosis. Data came from immunoSEQ multiplex PCR; TCRdb stores just in-frame clones and leaves some out. The profile shows approximately 80,000 clones, just under 95% of them singletons. This specimen was peripheral blood, taken in the second trimester of pregnancy. These receptors came from a female donor in good health, enrolled as a control in a pregnancy study.

The V call is TRBV9, the J call TRBJ2-5; D gene unclear. The CDR3 contains 14 residues. V dropped 1 base and J dropped 3 bases, with 10 bases sitting between them. Germline V gene data show CDR1 as SGDLS and CDR2 as YYNGEE. The CDR3 loop reads CASSVTVQKETQYF. The CDR3 DNA reads as TGTGCCAGCAGCGTAACCGTGCAGAAAGAGACCCAGTACTTC.

This chain uses TRBV7-2 with TRBJ1-3; 8 nucleotides line up with TRBD1. The CDR3 has 16 residues. The ends lost 4 bases at V and 1 base at J; junction bases unmatched: 6. The germline V gene encodes CDR1 SGHTA and CDR2 FQGNSA. The CDR3 loop reads CASSSQGAGSGNTIYF. The CDR3 DNA follows: TGTGCCAGCAGCTCGCAGGGGGCTGGGTCTGGAAACACCATATATTTT.

The genes are TRBV29-1 and TRBJ1-2; 8 bases line up with TRBD1. The junction had 3 bases not matched to a gene; V was cut back by 4 bases and J by 5 bases. Germline CDR1 and CDR2: SQVTM and ANQGSEA. This CDR3 contains 12 residues. This chain's CDR3 is CSVGTGNYGYTF. The CDR3 nucleotides read TGCAGCGTTGGGACAGGGAATTATGGCTACACCTTC.

The chain uses TRBV7-9 and TRBJ2-3; a weak D match, TRBD2 (6 bases). V was clipped by 5 bases and J by 0 bases, with 12 bases between them. CDR1 and CDR2 (germline): SEHNR, FQNEAQ (reference sequence). The CDR3 length is 15 residues. The chain's CDR3 is CASSPWRGSTDTQYF. Here the CDR3 DNA reads TGTGCCAGCAGCCCCTGGCGGGGAAGCACAGATACGCAGTATTTT.

The chain recombines TRBV7-6 with TRBJ2-1; 8 bases map to TRBD2. This CDR3 has 15 amino acids. Germline CDR1 SGHVS, CDR2 FNYEAQ. With 1 base clipped from V and 5 bases from J, the junction kept 4 bases outside the gene matches. The CDR3 DNA reads TGTGCCAGCAGCTTAGTTAGCGGGGAAGACAATGAGCAGTTCTTC. Protein sequence: CASSLVSGEDNEQFF.

The CDR3 is CASSADSYGYTF. In DNA form, the CDR3 reads TGTGCCAGCAGTGCAGACTCCTATGGCTACACCTTC. The chain carries TRBV6-1 and TRBJ1-2, with D unresolved. This CDR3 is built from 12 residues. V dropped 4 bases and J dropped 4 bases, with 7 bases sitting between them. Per the germline V gene, CDR1 is MNHNS and CDR2 is SASEGT.

The chain uses TRBV11-2 and TRBJ1-2, with no clear D. The CDR3 consists of 12 residues. CDR1 and CDR2 from the germline V gene are SGHAT and FQNNGV. The germline V and J ends were trimmed by 5 bases and 5 bases, with 9 bases remaining between them. Written as DNA, the CDR3 is TGTGCCAGCAGCCCTGACGGGTATGGCTACACCTTC. It translates to CASSPDGYGYTF.

V and J are TRBV19 and TRBJ1-1, with 8 bases that match TRBD1. Germline assignment: CDR1 LNHDA and CDR2 SQIVND (reference sequence). Trimming took 2 bases from V and 5 from J; bases not matched to a gene: 4. The CDR3 runs 14 residues. This CDR3 is CASSITGGLTEAFF. The CDR3 coding sequence is TGTGCCAGTAGTATAACAGGGGGATTAACTGAAGCTTTCTTT. Variable domain in full (rest from reference TRBV19 and TRBJ1-1): DGGITQSPKYLFRKEGQNVTLSCEQNLNHDAMYWYRQDPGQGLRLIYYSQIVNDFQKGDIAEGYSVSREKKESFPLTVTSAQKNPTAFYLCASSITGGLTEAFFGQGTRLTVV.

This clone was seen only once. The V gene is TRBV6-1, the J gene TRBJ1-5; 7 bases match TRBD1. V lost 5 bases to trimming and J lost 4 bases; unmatched junction nucleotides: 8. The CDR3 length is 15 residues. CDR1 MNHNS and CDR2 SASEGT come from the germline V gene. CDR3 loop: CASSIFGTENQPQHF. The CDR3 DNA follows: TGTGCCAGCAGTATATTCGGGACAGAGAATCAGCCCCAGCATTTT.

The V and J genes are TRBV13 and TRBJ1-2; D is undetermined. From germline, CDR1 is PRHDT and CDR2 FYEKMQ (reference sequence). The CDR3 is 14 amino acids. V lost 5 bases, J lost 0 bases, and 10 bases lay in between. DNA of the CDR3: TGTGCCAGCAGCCGCAGGAGGACTAACTATGGCTACACCTTC. Its translation is CASSRRRTNYGYTF.

V is TRBV7-8 and J is TRBJ2-7; TRBD1 might be the D (5 bases). CDR1 is SGHVS, CDR2 FQNEAQ, per germline. The CDR3 has 13 amino acids. Trimming cost V 0 bases and J 3 bases, with 6 bases left between them. The CDR3 nucleotides read TGTGCCAGCAGCTTAGCTCAGGGCTACGAGCAGTACTTC. Protein: CASSLAQGYEQYF. Based on the CDR3 plus reference TRBV7-8 and TRBJ2-7, the full variable domain is GAGVSQSPRYKVAKRGQDVALRCDPISGHVSLFWYQQALGQGPEFLTYFQNEAQLDKSGLPSDRFFAERPEGSVSTLKIQRTQQEDSAVYLCASSLAQGYEQYFGPGTRLTVT.

The gene calls are TRBV18 and TRBJ2-3; D not resolved. The V end was cut by 5 bases, the J end by 6 bases, with 12 bases between. This CDR3 is 13 amino acids long. CDR1 and CDR2 from the germline V gene are KGHSH and LQKENI. The CDR3 sequence is CASSTYAGDTQYF. The CDR3 region has the DNA TGTGCCAGCTCAACCTACGCCGGGGATACGCAGTATTTT. Using reference TRBV18 and TRBJ2-3 for the parts outside the CDR3, the full variable domain is NAGVMQNPRHLVRRRGQEARLRCSPMKGHSHVYWYRQLPEEGLKFMVYLQKENIIDESGMPKERFSAEFPKEGPSILRIQQVVRGDSAAYFCASSTYAGDTQYFGPGTRLTVL.

The genes are TRBV18 and TRBJ2-5; TRBD2 matches 11 bases. This CDR3 has 21 residues. With 2 bases clipped from V and 0 bases from J, the junction kept 17 bases outside the gene matches. Germline CDR1 reads KGHSH; CDR2 reads LQKENI. The CDR3: CASSPNLTLAGGPMNQETQYF. In nucleotides, the CDR3 is TGTGCCAGCTCACCAAACCTAACCCTAGCGGGGGGCCCTATGAACCAAGAGACCCAGTACTTC.

The genes are TRBV15 and TRBJ2-3; D perhaps matches TRBD2 (6 bases). The V gene's germline CDR1 is LNHNV and CDR2 YYDKDF (reference sequence). CDR3 length: 15 amino acids. V was pared by 0 bases and J by 7 bases, with 14 bases between. CDR3 loop: CATSRETSTLYTQYF. CDR3 nucleotide sequence: TGTGCCACCAGCAGAGAAACTAGCACCCTCTATACGCAGTATTTT.

V usage is TRBV19 and J usage is TRBJ1-6, with TRBD1 matching over 7 bases. Germline V lookup: CDR1 LNHDA, CDR2 SQIVND (reference sequence). This CDR3 contains 16 residues. With 6 bases clipped from V and 0 bases from J, the junction kept 5 bases outside the gene matches. The CDR3 sequence: CASRPGGSSYNSPLHF. The CDR3 region has the DNA TGTGCCAGTAGGCCAGGGGGAAGCTCCTATAATTCACCCCTCCACTTT.

The chain combines TRBV11-1 with TRBJ2-2; D is possibly TRBD1 (5 bases). The germline CDR1 and CDR2 sequences are SGHAT and FQDESV (reference sequence). V was trimmed by 2 bases and J by 7 bases, leaving 5 bases between them. This CDR3 region has 12 residues. For the CDR3, the DNA is TGTGCCAGCAGCTTACAGGGCGGGGAGCTGTTTTTT. Encoded protein: CASSLQGGELFF.

The V and J genes are TRBV7-2 and TRBJ1-5, with D possibly matching TRBD1 (5 bases). Germline V lookup: CDR1 SGHTA, CDR2 FQGNSA. This CDR3 has 16 amino acids. The germline V and J ends were trimmed by 2 bases and 3 bases, with 14 bases remaining between them. The CDR3, as DNA: TGTGCCAGCAGCTTAAACGGAGGGGCTGCCAATCAGCCCCAGCATTTT. Its protein is CASSLNGGAANQPQHF.

This clone was seen once. This rearrangement joins TRBV29-1 to TRBJ1-2; D is unclear. Deletions cut 5 bases from V and 6 bases from J, with 4 bases between. Per the germline V gene, CDR1 is SQVTM and CDR2 is ANQGSEA. CDR3 size: 9 residues. The CDR3 is CSVSNGYTF. In DNA form, the CDR3 reads TGCAGCGTTTCCAATGGCTACACCTTC.

The chain is built from TRBV6-4 and TRBJ2-3; D is unresolved. The V gene's germline CDR1 is MRHNA and CDR2 SNTAGT. The ends were cut back, 0 bases at V and 5 bases at J, with 9 bases in the middle. The CDR3 totals 14 residues. The CDR3 sequence: CASSDSGLGDTQYF. Written as DNA, the CDR3 is TGTGCCAGCAGTGACTCCGGGTTGGGAGATACGCAGTATTTT.

The V and J genes are TRBV7-9 and TRBJ1-2; perhaps TRBD1 as D (5 bases). This CDR3 spans 13 amino acids. Germline loops: CDR1 SEHNR, CDR2 FQNEAQ (reference sequence). V was trimmed by 5 bases and J by 2 bases, leaving 9 bases between them. The CDR3 protein is CASSPTGNYGYTF. DNA of the CDR3: TGTGCCAGCAGCCCAACAGGCAACTATGGCTACACCTTC.

The rearrangement joins TRBV4-3 to TRBJ2-1; 8 nucleotides match TRBD2. The V and J ends lost 1 base and 1 base, in that order; junction bases with no gene match: 6. The CDR3 has 17 amino acids. Germline CDR1 is LGHNA and CDR2 is YSLEER. The CDR3 DNA reads TGCGCCAGCAGCCAAGGATCTGCGGGGGGATCCTACAATGAGCAGTTCTTC. Amino acid sequence: CASSQGSAGGSYNEQFF.

The V and J genes are TRBV5-4 and TRBJ2-2, with D tentatively TRBD1 (5 bases). V was clipped by 4 bases and J by 0 bases, with 7 bases between them. CDR3 length: 14 residues. Germline lookup yields CDR1 SGHNT and CDR2 YYREEE (reference sequence). CDR3 sequence: CASSRTPNTGELFF. As DNA, the CDR3 is TGTGCCAGCAGCAGGACACCGAACACCGGGGAGCTGTTTTTT.

This sequence joins TRBV15 and TRBJ2-3; 7 bases map to TRBD2. CDR3 length: 15 amino acids. V was pared by 3 bases and J by 5 bases, with 8 bases of the junction left unmatched. The germline CDR1 and CDR2 sequences are LNHNV and YYDKDF (reference sequence). The CDR3 DNA is TGTGCCACCAGCAGGGCCGGGACTACTTTAGATACGCAGTATTTT. Translating gives CATSRAGTTLDTQYF.

The chain links TRBV19 to TRBJ1-1; 7 nucleotides match TRBD1. V lost 7 bases, J lost 1 base, and 3 bases stayed unmatched. CDR1 is LNHDA and CDR2 is SQIVND in the germline V gene (reference sequence). The CDR3 sequence is 13 residues long. DNA of the CDR3: TGTGCCAGTACGGACAGGACGAACACTGAAGCTTTCTTT. Protein: CASTDRTNTEAFF.

V is TRBV11-3 and J is TRBJ2-7; TRBD2 agrees at 13 bases. CDR1 is SGHNT, CDR2 YENEEA, per germline. The CDR3 is 15 residues long. Trimming took 5 bases from V and 4 from J; bases not matched to a gene: 5. The CDR3 DNA is TGTGCCAGCAGCCGACTAGCGGGGGGCCTATACGAGCAGTACTTC. It is translated as CASSRLAGGLYEQYF.

The chain employs TRBV7-2 and TRBJ2-3; maybe TRBD1 (5 bases). Per the germline V gene, CDR1 is SGHTA and CDR2 is FQGNSA. Trimming cost V 3 bases and J 2 bases, with 9 bases left between them. This CDR3 region has 14 residues. CDR3 nucleotide sequence: TGTGCCAGCAGCTTCCAGGGCTCCACAGATACGCAGTATTTT. Its translation: CASSFQGSTDTQYF.

This chain links TRBV29-1 with TRBJ1-2; maybe TRBD1 (5 bases). CDR1 and CDR2 (germline): SQVTM, ANQGSEA. CDR3 size: 12 residues. Trimming pared 3 bases from V and 3 bases from J, leaving 8 bases between. This CDR3 reads CSVEGGYYGYTF. DNA for the CDR3: TGCAGCGTTGAGGGGGGGTACTATGGCTACACCTTC.